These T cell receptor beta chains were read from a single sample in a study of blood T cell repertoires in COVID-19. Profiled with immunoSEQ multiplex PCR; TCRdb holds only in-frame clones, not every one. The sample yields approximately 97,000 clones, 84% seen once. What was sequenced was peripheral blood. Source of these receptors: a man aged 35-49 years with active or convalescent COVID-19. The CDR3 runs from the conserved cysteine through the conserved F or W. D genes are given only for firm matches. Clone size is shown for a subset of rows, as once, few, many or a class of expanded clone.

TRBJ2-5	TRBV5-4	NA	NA	TGTGCCAGCAGCCGTGAGGGGGTCCTCCAAGAGACCCAGTACTTC	CASSREGVLQETQYF
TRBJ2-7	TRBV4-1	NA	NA	TGCGCCAGCAGCCAAGAAAGTAGCTCCTACGAGCAGTACTTC	CASSQESSSYEQYF
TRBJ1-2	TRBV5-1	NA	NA	TGCGCCAGCAGCTTCCAGAATAATGTACCTAACTATGGCTACACCTTC	CASSFQNNVPNYGYTF
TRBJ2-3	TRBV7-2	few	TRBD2	TGTGCCAGCAGCCCCGGGGCTAGCGGGGGGGCGGGGGCTACGCAGTATTTT	CASSPGASGGAGATQYF
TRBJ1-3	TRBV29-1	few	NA	TGCAGCGTTGAGTACTTTCACCAGGGGGGAAACACCATATATTTT	CSVEYFHQGGNTIYF
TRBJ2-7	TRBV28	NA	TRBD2	TGTGCCAGCAGTTTCCGACATCCTAGCGGTTACTCCTACGAGCAGTACTTC	CASSFRHPSGYSYEQYF
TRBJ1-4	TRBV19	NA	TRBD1	TGTGCCAGTAGCAGGGGGCAAACTAATGAAAAACTGTTTTTT	CASSRGQTNEKLFF
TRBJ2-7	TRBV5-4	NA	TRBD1	TGTGCCAGCAGCTTACCAGGGGGCTACGAGCAGTACTTC	CASSLPGGYEQYF
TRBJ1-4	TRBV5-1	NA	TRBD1	TGCGCCAGCTCCTCCGGGACAGGGAATGAAAAACTGTTTTTT	CASSSGTGNEKLFF
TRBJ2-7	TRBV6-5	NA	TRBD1	TGTGCCAGCAGTTACGGGACAGGGGGCTACGAGCAGTACTTC	CASSYGTGGYEQYF
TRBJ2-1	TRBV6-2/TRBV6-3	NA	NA	TGTGCCAGCAGCAAAGAGGGTTCCTACAATGAGCAGTTCTTC	CASSKEGSYNEQFF
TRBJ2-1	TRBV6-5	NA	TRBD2	TGTACTTCTCGGGGGGACCCGTCCTACAATGAGCAGTTCTTC	CTSRGDPSYNEQFF
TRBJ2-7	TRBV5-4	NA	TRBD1	TGTGCCAGCAGCACCGGACAGGGGGCACCATCCGAGCAGTACTTC	CASSTGQGAPSEQYF
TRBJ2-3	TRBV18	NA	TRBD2	TGTGCCAGCTCACCACTTCCAGCGGGGGTGATCCGAACAGATACGCAGTATTTT	CASSPLPAGVIRTDTQYF
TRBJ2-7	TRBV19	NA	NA	TGTGCCAGTAGTATTTCGAGCTCGAACGAGCAGTACTTC	CASSISSSNEQYF
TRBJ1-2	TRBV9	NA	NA	TGTGCCAGCAGCGTAGCTCTTTCGGGTAGCTATGGCTACACCTTC	CASSVALSGSYGYTF
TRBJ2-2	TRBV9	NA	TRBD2	TGTGCCAGCAGCCCCGGACTAGCGGGGTTTGGCGGGGAGCTGTTTTTT	CASSPGLAGFGGELFF
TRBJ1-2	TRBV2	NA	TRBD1	TGTGCCAGCATGGGGACAGGGTTGATGGGGGGCTATGGCTACACCTTC	CASMGTGLMGGYGYTF
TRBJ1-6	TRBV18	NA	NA	TGTGCCAGCTCACCTTGGAGCTCCTATAATTCACCCCTCCACTTT	CASSPWSSYNSPLHF
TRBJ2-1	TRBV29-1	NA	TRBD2	TGCAGCGTTGCGGGGGGGCCCTCCAATGAGCAGTTCTTC	CSVAGGPSNEQFF
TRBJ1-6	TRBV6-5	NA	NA	TGTGCCAGCACCCAACAGGGATCACCCCTCCACTTT	CASTQQGSPLHF
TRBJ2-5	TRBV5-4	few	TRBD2	TGTGCCAGCGCTAGCGGGGGTCCCCTACAAGAGACCCAGTACTTC	CASASGGPLQETQYF
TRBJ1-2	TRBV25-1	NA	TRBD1	TGTGCCAGCAGTAAACAGGGGGCCCTCAATGGCTACACCTTC	CASSKQGALNGYTF
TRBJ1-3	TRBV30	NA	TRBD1	TGTGCCTGGAGTAATATAGGACAGGAACTAGGCGGAAACACCATATATTTT	CAWSNIGQELGGNTIYF
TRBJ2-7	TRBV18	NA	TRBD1	TGTGCCAGCTCACCACCGACAGGGGGAATCTCCTACGAGCAGTACTTC	CASSPPTGGISYEQYF
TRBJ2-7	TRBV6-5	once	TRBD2	TGTGCCAGCAGTATTTTAGCGGGGGTCCACTACGAGCAGTACTTC	CASSILAGVHYEQYF
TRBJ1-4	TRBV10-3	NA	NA	TGTGCCATCAGTGAGTTGGGAGAGGCTAATGAAAAACTGTTTTTT	CAISELGEANEKLFF
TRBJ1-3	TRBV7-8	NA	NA	TGTGCCAGCAGCTCTCTTAAAGGGGCTGGAAACACCATATATTTT	CASSSLKGAGNTIYF
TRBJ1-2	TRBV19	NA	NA	TGTGCCAGTAGTTTGCCGCGCGAGGAGGACTATGGCTACACCTTC	CASSLPREEDYGYTF
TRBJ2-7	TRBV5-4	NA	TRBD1	TGTGCCAGCAGCTTGGATTTCAGGGGGACCTACGAGCAGTACTTC	CASSLDFRGTYEQYF
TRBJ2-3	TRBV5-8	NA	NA	TGTGCCAGCAGCGCTGGGGGCCTCCGGAATACGCAGTATTTT	CASSAGGLRNTQYF
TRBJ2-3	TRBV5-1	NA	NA	TGCGCCAGCACCCTACAGGCGTTCGGTGATACGCAGTATTTT	CASTLQAFGDTQYF
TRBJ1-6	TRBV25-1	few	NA	TGTGCCAGCAGTCCCCGGGGGGCGATGAATAATTCACCCCTCCACTTT	CASSPRGAMNNSPLHF